The 2 T cell receptor beta chains presented below share a single source sample, sequenced in a study of blood T cell repertoires in COVID-19 (TCRdb year 2020). The method was the immunoSEQ multiplex PCR assay. TCRdb carries this immuneACCESS record with in-frame sequences only. Its versions omit some clonotypes, under half of them owing to an unresolved V gene in the studies checked, with the rest unexplained. The sample table records over 90,000 clones; 81% of these occur just once. The ten largest clonotypes hold 20% to 30% of the sample. The material sequenced was peripheral blood. These receptors originate from a man older than 75 with active or convalescent COVID-19.

V gene TRBV27 combines with J gene TRBJ2-5; 10 bases line up with TRBD2. The CDR3 is 17 residues long. The junction had 14 bases not matched to a gene; V was cut back by 5 bases and J by 5 bases. CDR1 and CDR2 (germline): MNHEY, SMNVEV (reference sequence). The CDR3 bases are TGTGCCAGCAGTCCAGGGGTTCTAGCGGGGGCCGGGGAGACCCAGTACTTC. Its translation: CASSPGVLAGAGETQYF.

CDR3 in DNA: TGTGCCAGCAGTGAACGGACAGGGACTTTCACTGAAGCTTTCTTT. Amino acids: CASSERTGTFTEAFF. The V and J genes are TRBV6-1 and TRBJ1-1; 8 bases align to TRBD1. V lost 2 bases and J lost 4; bases outside the gene matches: 6. The germline CDR1 and CDR2 sequences are MNHNS and SASEGT. CDR3 length equals 15 residues.